Detailed here is one TCR beta chain. This sample is part of a study of blood T cell repertoires in COVID-19. Across the whole study: The study drew acute and convalescent COVID-19 samples from the United States, Italy and Spain. Sources were T cells, B-cell-depleted T cells, or PBMCs; the material itself was cDNA or gDNA.

The data were produced by immunoSEQ multiplex PCR, yet TCRdb's version contains in-frame clones alone and is incomplete. The sample carries around 140,000 clones, around 81% recorded once. The V gene's germline CDR1 is SGHTA and CDR2 FQGNSA. The CDR3 is 14 residues long. V shed 4 bases, J shed 4 bases, and the junction held 4 bases outside the gene matches. Input material: peripheral blood. This clonotype originated in a human donor in a cohort sampled during active COVID-19. The V gene is TRBV7-2, the J gene TRBJ2-7; 10 nucleotides align to TRBD2. CDR3 sequence: CASSSAGGPYEQYF. As DNA, the CDR3 is TGTGCCAGCAGCTCAGCGGGAGGGCCGTACGAGCAGTACTTC. Full variable domain (rest looked up from reference TRBV7-2 and TRBJ2-7): GAGVSQSPSNKVTEKGKDVELRCDPISGHTALYWYRQSLGQGLEFLIYFQGNSAPDKSGLPSDRFSAERTGGSVSTLTIQRTQQEDSAVYLCASSSAGGPYEQYFGPGTRLTVT.